These 23 T cell receptor beta chains came from one sample sequenced in a study of shared clonotypes between healthy human individuals (TCRdb year 2020). Library generation was performed with the immunoSEQ multiplex PCR assay. As stored in TCRdb, this immuneACCESS dataset retains in-frame rearrangements with V and J assigned. A fraction of the clones does not appear; measured against another copy, unresolved V genes explain less than half of the discrepancy, and the remainder lacks a known reason. Across this sample there are about 2.4 million clones, with approximately 93% seen only once. The ten largest clones add up to around 0.4% of the sample. The material sequenced was naive CD4+ T cells from PBMCs. In light of the paper, this sample's cell subset or site label describes: CD45RA+ positively selected. The receptor set was obtained from a man aged 18 to 30 in good health. Some clones in this sample may be carry-over from other donors' samples.

As concerns this clone: In the same sample, other DNA sequences code for this CDR3. The chain couples TRBV14 to TRBJ2-7; D is undetermined. Trimming shortened V by 4 bases and J by 1 base, and 11 bases separated the two germline ends. The germline V gene encodes CDR1 SGHDN and CDR2 FVKESK. There are 14 residues in the CDR3. DNA for the CDR3: TGTGCCAGCAGCCCTCTAGGTAGATCCTACGAGCAGTACTTC. Protein: CASSPLGRSYEQYF.

To note about this clone: In the same sample, other DNA sequences code for this CDR3. The chain carries TRBV19 and TRBJ1-2; the match to TRBD1 covers 10 bases. Germline loops: CDR1 LNHDA, CDR2 SQIVND (reference sequence). This CDR3 region has 14 residues. Germline trimming cut 6 bases from V and 4 bases from J; bases unmatched to any gene: 5. The CDR3 sequence is CASSLRDRGYGYTF. The CDR3 region has the DNA TGTGCCAGTAGCCTACGGGACAGGGGCTATGGCTACACCTTC.

This sequence joins TRBV19 and TRBJ2-1, with a tentative D call TRBD2 (6 bases). The CDR3 runs 11 residues. Per germline, CDR1 LNHDA and CDR2 SQIVND (reference sequence). V lost 6 bases, J lost 8 bases, and 8 bases lay in between. The CDR3 DNA reads TGTGCCAGTAGACGGAGGGATGAGCAGTTCTTC. Translated: CASRRRDEQFF.

The J gene is TRBJ2-5, the V gene TRBV6-5; maybe TRBD2 (6 bases). Per germline, CDR1 MNHEY and CDR2 SVGAGI. V gave up 7 bases and J gave up 4 bases, with 13 bases separating them. CDR3 length: 13 residues. In DNA, the CDR3 is TGTGCCAGCACCCAGGCGGGGTTAGAGACCCAGTACTTC. Residues: CASTQAGLETQYF.

J is TRBJ2-7 and V is TRBV7-9; perhaps D is TRBD1 or TRBD2 (5 bases each). There are 14 residues in the CDR3. Trimming stripped 2 bases from V and 3 bases from J, with 11 bases between. Germline V gene lookup returns CDR1 SEHNR and CDR2 FQNEAQ (reference sequence). The CDR3, as DNA: TGTGCCAGCAGCTTACCGGGACGGAACTACGAGCAGTACTTC. This encodes CASSLPGRNYEQYF.

The count of this clone is one. The chain joins TRBV10-3 to TRBJ2-6, with a possible D match to TRBD2 (5 bases). Germline V gene data show CDR1 as ENHRY and CDR2 as SYGVKD. The V end lost 6 bases, the J end lost 2 bases, and 11 bases lay between the germline ends. CDR3 size: 15 residues. The CDR3 here is CAISEGWTGANVLTF. CDR3 sequence (DNA): TGTGCCATCAGCGAGGGATGGACTGGGGCCAACGTCCTGACTTTC.

The gene calls are TRBV5-1 and TRBJ2-3, with no clear D. Germline loops: CDR1 SGHRS, CDR2 YFSETQ. This CDR3 is built from 16 residues. Trimming removed 0 bases at V and 0 bases at J, with 11 bases between. CDR3 coding DNA: TGCGCCAGCAGCTTGGGGCAGATCCTTAGCACAGATACGCAGTATTTT. Its translation: CASSLGQILSTDTQYF.

The V and J genes are TRBV14 and TRBJ2-6; possibly TRBD2 for D (7 bases). Germline CDR1 is SGHDN and CDR2 is FVKESK. The CDR3 length is 18 residues. Trimming removed 5 bases at V and 3 bases at J, with 20 bases between. CDR3 residues: CASSSTRGPWGGANVLTF. CDR3 nucleotides: TGTGCCAGCAGCTCCACGCGGGGGCCGTGGGGTGGGGCCAACGTCCTGACTTTC.

The V call is TRBV5-1, the J call TRBJ1-1, with D possibly matching TRBD1 (5 bases). This CDR3 is 13 amino acids long. The V and J ends lost 1 base and 6 bases respectively, with 10 bases between them. The germline V gene encodes CDR1 SGHRS and CDR2 YFSETQ. CDR3 loop: CASSLWGVPEAFF. The CDR3 nucleotides read TGCGCCAGCAGCTTGTGGGGGGTCCCTGAAGCTTTCTTT.

This clone was seen once. This chain links TRBV11-2 with TRBJ2-1; TRBD2 aligns across 7 bases. Germline V lookup: CDR1 SGHAT, CDR2 FQNNGV. After removal of 4 bases from V and 8 bases from J, the junction contained 11 bases not matched to a gene. The CDR3 runs 15 residues. The chain's CDR3 is CASSSSWEGLDEQFF. The DNA for the CDR3 is TGTGCCAGCAGCTCCTCGTGGGAGGGTTTGGATGAGCAGTTCTTC.

To note about this clone: Distinct nucleotide sequences in the sample also encode this CDR3. The CDR3 DNA is TGTGCCAGTAGTAGTACAGGGGGCGGCTATGGCTACACCTTC. Amino acid sequence: CASSSTGGGYGYTF. The V call is TRBV19, the J call TRBJ1-2, with 9 bases identical to TRBD1. V was clipped by 4 bases and J by 4 bases; unmatched bases: 4. The CDR3 has 14 amino acids. CDR1 is LNHDA, CDR2 SQIVND, per germline (reference sequence).

The CDR3 DNA follows: TGTGCCAGCAGTGGGGGGAAAAGGGAGCAGTACTTC. Translating gives CASSGGKREQYF. The V call is TRBV6-1, the J call TRBJ2-7; D is tentatively TRBD1 or TRBD2 (5 bases each). V dropped 4 bases and J dropped 7 bases, with 11 bases sitting between them. CDR1 is MNHNS, CDR2 SASEGT, per germline. The CDR3 contains 12 residues.

This clone occurred a few times. The V gene is TRBV6-1, the J gene TRBJ2-5; 12 bases are shared with TRBD2. Germline V gene data show CDR1 as MNHNS and CDR2 as SASEGT. The CDR3 contains 15 residues. Unmatched junction bases numbered 5, after V lost 6 bases and J lost 3 bases. This chain's CDR3 is CASSDRTSGKETQYF. As DNA, the CDR3 is TGTGCCAGCAGCGACCGGACTAGCGGGAAAGAGACCCAGTACTTC.

The CDR3 region has the DNA TGTGCCAGCAGCTGGGGGGACGGTGTAGATCAGCCCCAGCATTTT. This sequence encodes CASSWGDGVDQPQHF. This sequence joins TRBV5-5 and TRBJ1-5, with D possibly TRBD1 on 5 matching bases. V was clipped by 3 bases and J by 5 bases, with 15 bases between them. Germline assignment: CDR1 SGHKS and CDR2 YYEKEE (reference sequence). The length of the CDR3 is 15 residues.

The rearrangement links TRBV7-9 to TRBJ1-4; D is unclear. The CDR3 sequence is 15 residues long. The V gene lost 3 bases and the J gene lost 8 bases, with 16 bases spanning the gap. CDR1 SEHNR and CDR2 FQNEAQ come from the germline V gene (reference sequence). The CDR3 sequence is CASSLSAGSREKLFF. In DNA form, the CDR3 reads TGTGCCAGCAGCTTGTCGGCGGGCTCTCGGGAAAAACTGTTTTTT.

The rearrangement joins TRBV7-2 to TRBJ2-4; D gene ambiguous. The CDR3 spans 16 residues. The germline V and J ends were trimmed by 4 bases and 0 bases, with 13 bases remaining between them. Germline lookup yields CDR1 SGHTA and CDR2 FQGNSA. The CDR3 DNA follows: TGTGCCAGCAGCTCAGGTTGGCAGGTAGCCAAAAACATTCAGTACTTC. This translates into CASSSGWQVAKNIQYF.

The genes are TRBV5-1 and TRBJ2-1, with TRBD2 matching 15 bases. Germline CDR1 and CDR2: SGHRS and YFSETQ. The ends lost 3 bases at V and 9 bases at J; junction bases unmatched: 4. This CDR3 is 15 amino acids long. The CDR3 region has the DNA TGCGCCAGCAGCTATTGGACTAGCGGGAGGGTTGAGCAGTTCTTC. This sequence encodes CASSYWTSGRVEQFF.

A note on this clone: Other nucleotide sequences in the sample specify the same CDR3. The V gene is TRBV28, the J gene TRBJ2-7; D is ambiguous. This CDR3 region has 12 residues. Germline V gene lookup returns CDR1 MDHEN and CDR2 SYDVKM. Trimming took 2 bases from V and 5 from J, leaving 7 bases between them. The CDR3: CASSLSWDEQYF. The CDR3 bases are TGTGCCAGCAGTTTAAGTTGGGACGAGCAGTACTTC.

The rearrangement joins TRBV5-1 to TRBJ2-7; D is perhaps TRBD1 or TRBD2 (6 bases each). V lost 2 bases to trimming and J lost 3 bases, with 18 bases between them. The CDR3 sequence is 16 residues long. CDR1 and CDR2 (germline): SGHRS, YFSETQ. The CDR3: CASSFGGSTGSYEQYF. DNA for the CDR3: TGCGCCAGCAGCTTTGGAGGGTCAACAGGGAGCTACGAGCAGTACTTC.

V usage is TRBV28 and J usage is TRBJ2-3, with 9 bases matching TRBD2. V was clipped by 3 bases and J by 0 bases; unmatched bases: 1. The CDR3 loop spans 15 amino acids. Germline assignment: CDR1 MDHEN and CDR2 SYDVKM. CDR3 DNA: TGTGCCAGCAGTTTCAGCGGGGGGAGCACAGATACGCAGTATTTT. Translation gives CASSFSGGSTDTQYF.

The V gene is TRBV7-4, the J gene TRBJ2-2; D is tentatively TRBD1 or TRBD2 (5 bases each). Between the trimmed V and J ends, which lost 4 bases and 1 base, there was a span of 19 bases. Germline values: CDR1 SGHVT, CDR2 SQSDAQ. This CDR3 spans 18 amino acids. The CDR3 here is CASSSPSLGVLNTGELFF. DNA for the CDR3: TGTGCCAGCAGCTCCCCGAGTCTGGGGGTGTTGAACACCGGGGAGCTGTTTTTT.

CDR3 in amino acids: CASMEGYLWEQYF. The CDR3, as DNA: TGTGCCAGCATGGAGGGATACCTATGGGAGCAGTACTTC. The chain combines TRBV28 with TRBJ2-7; weak D call: TRBD2 (6 bases). CDR1 and CDR2 from the germline V gene are MDHEN and SYDVKM. Trimming shortened V by 7 bases and J by 7 bases, and 17 bases separated the two germline ends. The CDR3 consists of 13 residues.

This chain uses TRBV7-8 with TRBJ2-1; 10 positions match TRBD2. The CDR3 has 13 amino acids. J gave up 9 bases and V 3 bases, and 2 bases lay outside the gene matches. The germline V gene has CDR1 SGHVS and CDR2 FQNEAQ. The CDR3 DNA reads TGTGCCAGCAGCTTCGGACTAGCGGCTGAGCAGTTCTTC. Translated: CASSFGLAAEQFF.